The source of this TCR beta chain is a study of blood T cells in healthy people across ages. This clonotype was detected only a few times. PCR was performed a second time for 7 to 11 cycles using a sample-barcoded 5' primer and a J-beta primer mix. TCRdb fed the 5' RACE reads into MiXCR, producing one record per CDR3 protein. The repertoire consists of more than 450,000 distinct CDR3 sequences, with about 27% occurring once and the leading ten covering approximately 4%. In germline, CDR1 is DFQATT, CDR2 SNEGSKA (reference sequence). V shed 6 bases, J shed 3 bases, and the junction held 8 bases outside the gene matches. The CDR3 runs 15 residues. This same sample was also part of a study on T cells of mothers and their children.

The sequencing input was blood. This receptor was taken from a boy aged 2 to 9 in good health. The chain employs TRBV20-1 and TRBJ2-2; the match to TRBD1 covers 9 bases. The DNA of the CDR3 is TGCAGTGCAAAATACAGGGGGCTGGACACCGGGGAGCTGTTTTTT. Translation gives CSAKYRGLDTGELFF.